The 28 T cell receptor beta chains in this list originate from one sample, sequenced in a study of beta chain features in type 1 diabetes. As every portion of the isolated RNA was reverse transcribed, the sequencing read expressed TCRB transcripts. Data came from immunoSEQ multiplex PCR; TCRdb stores just in-frame clones and leaves some out. The data contain some 640,000 clones, 11% to 15% of them seen just once; the ten biggest clones take up less than 0.04%. Study-wide findings and caveats: Moderate but significant shortening of TCRB CDR3s was recorded in all four CD4+ subsets from Type 1 diabetes patients.

No antigen has been identified for these receptors. The sample consisted of naive CD4+ T cells from blood. The origin of the receptors is a man between 18 and 35 years old with type 1 diabetes.

This clone was seen a few times. The chain joins TRBV11-1 to TRBJ2-2; possible D gene TRBD1, 5 bases. CDR1 and CDR2 from the germline V gene are SGHAT and FQDESV (reference sequence). This CDR3 has 15 amino acids. The V and J ends lost 4 bases and 1 base respectively, with 10 bases between them. The CDR3 DNA reads TGTGCCAGCAGCTCGGCAGGGAAGAACACCGGGGAGCTGTTTTTT. Its translation is CASSSAGKNTGELFF.

This chain links TRBV5-6 with TRBJ2-1; D may be TRBD2 (6 bases). The CDR3 totals 15 residues. CDR1 and CDR2 (germline): SGHDT, YYEEEE. The germline V and J ends were trimmed by 3 bases and 5 bases, with 15 bases remaining between them. In nucleotides, the CDR3 is TGTGCCAGCAGCTCCGGGGCGGGACTGCACAATGAGCAGTTCTTC. It codes for CASSSGAGLHNEQFF.

The chain combines TRBV30 with TRBJ1-5; perhaps TRBD1 as D (5 bases). This CDR3 contains 15 residues. Between the trimmed V and J ends, which lost 2 bases and 5 bases, there was a span of 16 bases. Germline CDR1 is GTSNPN and CDR2 is SVGIG (reference sequence). CDR3 sequence (DNA): TGTGCCTGGAGTATCTGGGGATCAGGGCATCAGCCCCAGCATTTT. It is translated as CAWSIWGSGHQPQHF.

This chain connects TRBV7-9 to TRBJ2-1; D uncertain. CDR1 and CDR2 from the germline V gene are SEHNR and FQNEAQ (reference sequence). V was cut by 4 bases and J by 5 bases, with 15 bases left in between. The CDR3 covers 15 residues. The CDR3 protein is CASSYKGSANNEQFF. The DNA of the CDR3 is TGTGCCAGCAGCTATAAAGGCTCAGCTAACAATGAGCAGTTCTTC.

This clone was found a few times. V is TRBV30 and J is TRBJ2-7; D remains ambiguous. V was trimmed by 0 bases and J by 2 bases, leaving 5 bases between them. CDR3 size: 12 residues. From germline, CDR1 is GTSNPN and CDR2 SVGIG (reference sequence). CDR3 nucleotide sequence: TGTGCCTGGAGTGTAACCCCCTACGAGCAGTACTTC. This translates into CAWSVTPYEQYF. Combining the CDR3 with reference TRBV30 and TRBJ2-7 gives the whole variable domain SQTIHQWPATLVQPVGSPLSLECTVEGTSNPNLYWYRQAAGRGLQLLFYSVGIGQISSEVPQNLSASRPQDRQFILSSKKLLLSDSGFYLCAWSVTPYEQYFGPGTRLTVT.

A few counts support this clone. The V gene is TRBV15, the J gene TRBJ2-7, with 9 positions matching TRBD2. The V gene end was trimmed by 0 bases and the J gene end by 4 bases; junction bases not matched to a gene: 10. CDR3 length: 17 amino acids. Looked up from germline, CDR1 is LNHNV and CDR2 is YYDKDF (reference sequence). The CDR3 DNA is TGTGCCACCAGCAGAGATGTCGGGCTAGCGGGATATTACGAGCAGTACTTC. Encoded protein: CATSRDVGLAGYYEQYF. Full variable domain (remainder filled in from reference TRBV15 and TRBJ2-7): DAMVIQNPRYQVTQFGKPVTLSCSQTLNHNVMYWYQQKSSQAPKLLFHYYDKDFNNEADTPDNFQSRRPNTSFCFLDIRSPGLGDTAMYLCATSRDVGLAGYYEQYFGPGTRLTVT.

A few counts support this clone. The chain couples TRBV18 to TRBJ2-7, with 12 bases aligning to TRBD2. The CDR3 contains 15 residues. V lost 6 bases to trimming and J lost 2 bases; unmatched junction nucleotides: 5. Germline V gives CDR1 KGHSH, CDR2 LQKENI. CDR3 bases: TGTGCCAGCTCCCTCGGACTAGCGGGGACCTACGAGCAGTACTTC. Translated: CASSLGLAGTYEQYF.

The chain couples TRBV27 to TRBJ1-2; tentatively, D is TRBD1 (5 bases). Trimming took off 2 bases at V and 6 bases at J, with 13 bases between the two ends. The CDR3 loop spans 14 amino acids. Looked up from germline, CDR1 is MNHEY and CDR2 is SMNVEV (reference sequence). The CDR3 reads CASSLNRAGNGYTF. Written as DNA, the CDR3 is TGTGCCAGCAGTTTAAATCGTGCAGGGAATGGCTACACCTTC.

There are a few counts of this clone. The V gene is TRBV4-1, the J gene TRBJ2-5; 9 bases are a match to TRBD2. Germline V gene lookup returns CDR1 MGHRA and CDR2 YSYEKL. V lost 2 bases to trimming and J lost 7 bases; unmatched junction nucleotides: 5. The CDR3 has 14 amino acids. The CDR3 sequence is CASSQLAGTGTQYF. For the CDR3, the DNA is TGCGCCAGCAGCCAACTAGCGGGAACGGGGACCCAGTACTTC.

The gene calls are TRBV6-5 and TRBJ2-7; D may be TRBD1 (5 bases). V lost 5 bases and J 0 bases, leaving 5 bases between the germline ends. The CDR3 extends over 12 amino acids. CDR1 and CDR2 from the germline V gene are MNHEY and SVGAGI. In DNA form, the CDR3 reads TGTGCCAGCAGTGGGGCCTCCTACGAGCAGTACTTC. Its protein is CASSGASYEQYF.

Only a few counts were recorded for this clone. This chain joins TRBV5-4 and TRBJ2-1, with a weak D call TRBD1 (6 bases). Germline lookup yields CDR1 SGHNT and CDR2 YYREEE (reference sequence). CDR3 length: 15 residues. V was shortened by 3 bases and J by 4 bases, with 14 bases between the two germline ends. Here the CDR3 DNA reads TGTGCCAGCAGCTCCACCCAGGGGTCTTACAATGAGCAGTTCTTC. Translation gives CASSSTQGSYNEQFF.

This chain connects TRBV4-2 to TRBJ2-1, with D perhaps TRBD2 (5 bases). The CDR3 totals 15 residues. V was pared by 4 bases and J by 3 bases, with 13 bases between. Germline assignment: CDR1 LGHNA and CDR2 YNFKEQ. The CDR3 protein is CASSPGRGSYNEQFF. The CDR3 nucleotides are TGTGCCAGCAGCCCTGGACGGGGAAGCTACAATGAGCAGTTCTTC.

Points on this clone: Other DNA sequences in the sample encode the same CDR3. The CDR3 protein is CASSLAGGDSPLHF. CDR3 sequence (DNA): TGTGCCAGCAGCTTAGCGGGGGGCGATTCACCCCTCCACTTT. The rearrangement uses TRBV7-9 and TRBJ1-6; TRBD1 might be the D (6 bases). The germline V and J ends were trimmed by 0 bases and 8 bases, with 8 bases remaining between them. CDR3 length: 14 amino acids. Germline CDR1 and CDR2: SEHNR and FQNEAQ (reference sequence).

The J gene is TRBJ2-1, the V gene TRBV20-1; D uncertain. The CDR3 extends over 11 amino acids. The germline V gene has CDR1 DFQATT and CDR2 SNEGSKA (reference sequence). V lost 6 bases and J 7 bases, leaving 10 bases between the germline ends. The CDR3 DNA follows: TGCAGTGCCACTGGGCGGAATGAGCAGTTCTTC. Residues: CSATGRNEQFF.

This rearrangement joins TRBV7-9 to TRBJ2-7; D gene ambiguous. Germline V lookup: CDR1 SEHNR, CDR2 FQNEAQ (reference sequence). Trimming took 4 bases from V and 5 from J, leaving 12 bases between them. This CDR3 spans 13 amino acids. The CDR3 bases are TGTGCCAGCAGCTCCATACGCCTGGACGAGCAGTACTTC. Translation gives CASSSIRLDEQYF. The whole variable domain, filled in from reference TRBV7-9 and TRBJ2-7, reads DTGVSQNPRHKITKRGQNVTFRCDPISEHNRLYWYRQTLGQGPEFLTYFQNEAQLEKSRLLSDRFSAERPKGSFSTLEIQRTEQGDSAMYLCASSSIRLDEQYFGPGTRLTVT.

This chain joins TRBV9 and TRBJ2-3, with 9 bases fitting TRBD2. CDR1 and CDR2 from the germline V gene are SGDLS and YYNGEE. The CDR3 is 16 amino acids. With 0 bases clipped from V and 2 bases from J, the junction kept 4 bases outside the gene matches. CDR3 sequence: CASSVVSGGITDTQYF. DNA of the CDR3: TGTGCCAGCAGCGTAGTTAGCGGGGGTATCACAGATACGCAGTATTTT.

This rearrangement joins TRBV7-9 to TRBJ2-1, with D possibly matching TRBD1 (6 bases). Germline V lookup: CDR1 SEHNR, CDR2 FQNEAQ (reference sequence). CDR3 length equals 12 residues. Trimming took 5 bases from V and 8 from J, leaving 10 bases between them. The CDR3 bases are TGTGCCAGCAGCGCCCAGGGGTATGAGCAGTTCTTC. Encoded protein: CASSAQGYEQFF.

The rearrangement joins TRBV7-2 to TRBJ1-4, with 7 bases matching TRBD1. Trimming took 3 bases from V and 15 from J; bases not matched to a gene: 13. This CDR3 spans 14 amino acids. Germline V gene data show CDR1 as SGHTA and CDR2 as FQGNSA. CDR3 amino acids: CASSLGQMPAAVFF. The CDR3 DNA reads TGTGCCAGCAGCTTGGGACAGATGCCTGCCGCGGTGTTTTTT.

V gene TRBV9 combines with J gene TRBJ1-4; D gene ambiguous. The CDR3 totals 15 residues. V lost 0 bases and J lost 5, with 11 bases in between. The germline CDR1 and CDR2 sequences are SGDLS and YYNGEE. Here the CDR3 reads CASSVEPVRNEKLFF. The CDR3 DNA reads as TGTGCCAGCAGCGTAGAACCCGTCAGAAATGAAAAACTGTTTTTT.

There are a few counts of this clone. V gene TRBV30 combines with J gene TRBJ1-1, with D tentatively TRBD1 (5 bases). This CDR3 is built from 14 residues. Germline CDR1 and CDR2: GTSNPN and SVGIG (reference sequence). V lost 1 base to trimming and J lost 11 bases, with 20 bases between them. The CDR3 region is CAWSGGLGILRAFF. The CDR3 nucleotides are TGTGCCTGGAGTGGGGGCCTAGGGATCCTCAGGGCTTTCTTT.

This clone was observed a few times. This rearrangement joins TRBV6-5 to TRBJ2-5; D possibly corresponds to TRBD1 (5 bases). Trimming pared 5 bases from V and 5 bases from J, leaving 12 bases between. Looked up from germline, CDR1 is MNHEY and CDR2 is SVGAGI. The CDR3 is 13 amino acids. CDR3 residues: CASSGRATETQYF. The CDR3, as DNA: TGTGCCAGCAGTGGCAGGGCTACGGAGACCCAGTACTTC.

This clone has just a few counts. V usage is TRBV7-9 and J usage is TRBJ1-1, with D unresolved. The V gene lost 1 base and the J gene lost 4 bases, with 13 bases spanning the gap. The CDR3 is 15 residues long. CDR1 is SEHNR, CDR2 FQNEAQ, per germline (reference sequence). The CDR3 is CASSLGSTLGTEAFF. For the CDR3, the DNA is TGTGCCAGCAGCTTAGGTTCCACCCTGGGCACTGAAGCTTTCTTT.

The rearrangement uses TRBV15 and TRBJ1-5; D gene uncertain. Per the germline V gene, CDR1 is LNHNV and CDR2 is YYDKDF (reference sequence). Trimming removed 1 base from V and 10 bases from J, with 17 bases in between. The length of the CDR3 is 15 residues. The CDR3 region is CATSRVKGLGNPQHF. The CDR3 nucleotides are TGTGCCACCAGCAGAGTAAAAGGTCTGGGGAATCCCCAGCATTTT.

The sample holds a few counts of this clone. This chain links TRBV11-2 with TRBJ2-1; D is unclear. With 5 bases removed from V and 8 bases from J, the gap between germline ends came to 10 bases. This CDR3 has 12 residues. Germline CDR1 and CDR2: SGHAT and FQNNGV. The CDR3 loop reads CASSLHPDEQFF. The CDR3 DNA is TGTGCCAGCAGCCTTCACCCGGATGAGCAGTTCTTC.

The chain joins TRBV5-1 to TRBJ2-4, with D tentatively TRBD2 (5 bases). Deletions cut 4 bases from V and 0 bases from J, with 23 bases between. CDR1 and CDR2 (germline): SGHRS, YFSETQ. This CDR3 spans 19 amino acids. The chain's CDR3 is CASSNTHYDTREAKNIQYF. The CDR3 DNA sequence: TGCGCCAGCAGCAACACCCACTACGACACGAGGGAAGCCAAAAACATTCAGTACTTC. The complete variable domain, with remaining parts taken from reference TRBV5-1 and TRBJ2-4, reads KAGVTQTPRYLIKTRGQQVTLSCSPISGHRSVSWYQQTPGQGLQFLFEYFSETQRNKGNFPGRFSGRQFSNSRSEMNVSTLELGDSALYLCASSNTHYDTREAKNIQYFGAGTRLSVL.

The chain carries TRBV15 and TRBJ2-7; the match to TRBD1 covers 7 bases. This CDR3 comprises 14 residues. V was pared by 0 bases and J by 3 bases, with 2 bases of the junction left unmatched. Germline values: CDR1 LNHNV, CDR2 YYDKDF (reference sequence). The CDR3 protein is CATSRDRQGYEQYF. The DNA for the CDR3 is TGTGCCACCAGCAGAGATCGACAGGGCTACGAGCAGTACTTC.

This chain joins TRBV30 and TRBJ1-2, with a possible D match to TRBD1 (6 bases). This CDR3 is built from 14 residues. V lost 0 bases, J lost 8 bases, and 16 bases lay in between. The germline CDR1 and CDR2 sequences are GTSNPN and SVGIG (reference sequence). CDR3 sequence: CAWSVYRAHPGYTF. The CDR3 nucleotides read TGTGCCTGGAGTGTATACAGGGCCCACCCGGGCTACACCTTC. The full variable domain, its missing parts supplied by reference TRBV30 and TRBJ1-2, is SQTIHQWPATLVQPVGSPLSLECTVEGTSNPNLYWYRQAAGRGLQLLFYSVGIGQISSEVPQNLSASRPQDRQFILSSKKLLLSDSGFYLCAWSVYRAHPGYTFGSGTRLTVV.

This chain joins TRBV30 and TRBJ2-2; perhaps TRBD1 as D (6 bases). From germline, CDR1 is GTSNPN and CDR2 SVGIG (reference sequence). The CDR3 contains 13 residues. Trimming shortened V by 4 bases and J by 4 bases, and 10 bases separated the two germline ends. Here the CDR3 DNA reads TGTGCCTGGAAGGCACAGGGCACCGGGGAGCTGTTTTTT. Translation: CAWKAQGTGELFF.